Detailed here is one TCR beta chain. These data belong to a study of blood T cells in healthy people across ages. Primed by a sample-barcoded 5' primer and a J-beta primer mix, a second PCR proceeded for about 7 to 12 cycles. TCRdb independently ran MiXCR on the 5' RACE reads; one entry per CDR3 protein. This sample has roughly 1,700,000 distinct CDR3 sequences, with under 30% found just once. The CDR3 sequence is 15 residues long. From germline, CDR1 is SGHNT and CDR2 YYREEE (reference sequence). V dropped 3 bases and J dropped 3; count of bases not matched to a gene: 6. The clonotype originates from a woman aged 25 to 45 in good health. This rearrangement joins TRBV5-4 to TRBJ2-7, with 10 bases lining up with TRBD2. Sequencing was carried out using blood. This CDR3 is CASSSSSGSHYEQYF. The CDR3 DNA follows: TGTGCCAGCAGCTCCTCTAGCGGGAGCCACTACGAGCAGTACTTC.